Below are 21 T cell receptor beta chains sequenced from a single sample in a study of shared T cell receptors in the human thymus. The assay was immunoSEQ multiplex PCR, and TCRdb's table has in-frame clones only and misses some. The sample has 640,000 or so clones; 80% to 90% are singletons. These same data were also listed under a study on human thymus T cells.

Sequencing input: thymocytes. The source of these receptors is a boy in the first two years of life with a congenital heart defect.

The chain links TRBV4-3 to TRBJ2-3; 7 bases map to TRBD1. The germline CDR1 and CDR2 sequences are LGHNA and YSLEER. There are 18 residues in the CDR3. V lost 0 bases to trimming and J lost 0 bases; unmatched junction nucleotides: 9. The CDR3, as DNA: TGCGCCAGCAGCCAAGATCCAGGGACAGTCACTAGCACAGATACGCAGTATTTT. Its translation is CASSQDPGTVTSTDTQYF.

The rearrangement joins TRBV5-6 to TRBJ2-5; possibly TRBD1 for D (5 bases). Deletions cut 4 bases from V and 1 base from J, with 20 bases between. Germline lookup yields CDR1 SGHDT and CDR2 YYEEEE. The CDR3 is 17 residues long. Here the CDR3 DNA reads TGTGCCAGCAGCCTGAATCTGGGGCCAGGGTCCCAAGAGACCCAGTACTTC. Protein sequence: CASSLNLGPGSQETQYF.

The gene calls are TRBV11-2 and TRBJ2-1, with 11 bases aligning to TRBD2. The CDR3 runs 17 residues. The trim removed 3 bases at V and 8 bases at J, leaving 12 bases unmatched. Germline CDR1 SGHAT, CDR2 FQNNGV. CDR3 loop: CASSFLLAGGLHYEQFF. CDR3 DNA sequence: TGTGCCAGCAGCTTCCTTCTAGCGGGAGGCCTTCACTATGAGCAGTTCTTC.

The chain carries TRBV4-1 and TRBJ1-1; no firm D call. The germline V and J ends were trimmed by 1 base and 1 base, with 4 bases remaining between them. The CDR3 loop spans 13 amino acids. From germline, CDR1 is MGHRA and CDR2 YSYEKL. The DNA of the CDR3 is TGCGCCAGCAGCCAAGGAGAGAACACTGAAGCTTTCTTT. This translates into CASSQGENTEAFF.

CDR3 region: CASSLDRELSGANVLTF. The CDR3 region has the DNA TGTGCCAGCAGCCTCGACAGGGAACTGTCTGGGGCCAACGTCCTGACTTTC. This chain joins TRBV28 and TRBJ2-6, with 7 bases fitting TRBD1. This CDR3 is 17 amino acids long. Germline V lookup: CDR1 MDHEN, CDR2 SYDVKM. The trim removed 6 bases at V and 1 base at J, leaving 9 bases unmatched.

This clone has a handful of counts. This chain joins TRBV18 and TRBJ1-4, with 9 nucleotides matching TRBD1. The CDR3 has 16 residues. J lost 7 bases, V lost 2 bases, and 8 bases had no gene match. CDR1 is KGHSH and CDR2 is LQKENI in the germline V gene. CDR3 coding DNA: TGTGCCAGCTCACCAGTCCGGGACAGGGCAGGTGAAAAACTGTTTTTT. This codes for CASSPVRDRAGEKLFF.

As regards this clone: Its ends do not fully match the called genes, so a read error is possible. CDR3 region: CASSPRTVSHEQYF. For the CDR3, the DNA is TGTGCCAGCAGCCCGCGGACAGTCTCCCACGAGCAGTACTTC. The rearrangement uses TRBV13 and TRBJ2-7, with a weak D call TRBD1 (6 bases). The germline gives CDR1 PRHDT, CDR2 FYEKMQ (reference sequence). The CDR3 consists of 14 residues.

CDR3 protein: CASSTRRQGGSPLHF. The CDR3 bases are TGTGCCAGCAGCACCCGACGACAGGGTGGTTCACCCCTCCACTTT. This rearrangement joins TRBV5-6 to TRBJ1-6; 7 bases line up with TRBD1. CDR1 is SGHDT, CDR2 YYEEEE, per germline. V trimming: 4 bases; J trimming: 9 bases; junction bases outside the gene matches: 10. This CDR3 comprises 15 residues.

The V call is TRBV7-3, the J call TRBJ2-3; TRBD2 matches at 9 bases. Germline trimming cut 6 bases from V and 2 bases from J; bases unmatched to any gene: 3. CDR3 length: 14 amino acids. Germline values: CDR1 SGHTA, CDR2 FQGTGA. DNA of the CDR3: TGTGCCAGCAGGCCTAGCGGGGACACAGATACGCAGTATTTT. This sequence encodes CASRPSGDTDTQYF.

This chain links TRBV25-1 with TRBJ2-3, with D tentatively TRBD2 (7 bases). V lost 5 bases and J 1 base, leaving 13 bases between the germline ends. The length of the CDR3 is 15 residues. CDR1 is MGHDK and CDR2 is SYGVNS in the germline V gene. The CDR3 DNA reads as TGTGCCAGCAGTCCCAGGGAGGGGGGCACAGATACGCAGTATTTT. Its protein is CASSPREGGTDTQYF.

In this sample, this clone turned up a few times. V usage is TRBV18 and J usage is TRBJ1-4, with D tentatively TRBD1 (6 bases). V was pared by 2 bases and J by 8 bases, with 15 bases between. The CDR3 loop spans 15 amino acids. Germline CDR1 KGHSH, CDR2 LQKENI. CDR3 sequence (DNA): TGTGCCAGCTCACCAGGGGGACACAGCGGCGAAAAACTGTTTTTT. Amino acids: CASSPGGHSGEKLFF.

The rearrangement joins TRBV14 to TRBJ2-7; 11 bases match TRBD2. V was clipped by 3 bases and J by 0 bases; unmatched bases: 7. Germline CDR1 reads SGHDN; CDR2 reads FVKESK. This CDR3 spans 17 amino acids. DNA of the CDR3: TGTGCCAGCAGCCAGAGACTAGCGGGAACGAGCTCCTACGAGCAGTACTTC. This sequence encodes CASSQRLAGTSSYEQYF.

The chain recombines TRBV6-5 with TRBJ2-3; D might be TRBD2 (6 bases). Trimming shortened V by 6 bases and J by 4 bases, and 14 bases separated the two germline ends. CDR1 is MNHEY and CDR2 is SVGAGI in the germline V gene. The CDR3 sequence is 14 residues long. The CDR3 loop reads CASRRDVSSDTQYF. CDR3 nucleotide sequence: TGTGCCAGCAGGCGGGACGTTTCGTCAGATACGCAGTATTTT.

The chain joins TRBV4-3 to TRBJ2-7; 7 positions match TRBD1. The germline V gene encodes CDR1 LGHNA and CDR2 YSLEER. This CDR3 comprises 11 residues. Unmatched junction bases numbered 0, after V lost 5 bases and J lost 5 bases. The CDR3 sequence is CASSDRDEQYF. CDR3 in DNA: TGCGCCAGCAGCGACAGGGACGAGCAGTACTTC.

In this sample, this clone turned up a few times. This CDR3 is CASSPQGYFGSPLHF. The CDR3, as DNA: TGTGCCAGCAGTCCGCAGGGATACTTTGGTTCACCCCTCCACTTT. The chain carries TRBV6-5 and TRBJ1-6; D perhaps matches TRBD1 (5 bases). This CDR3 is 15 amino acids long. Trimming pared 5 bases from V and 9 bases from J, leaving 17 bases between. The germline V gene encodes CDR1 MNHEY and CDR2 SVGAGI.

CDR3 nucleotides: TGTGCCAGCAGCTTAGATAAGGACAGGGGGAGTGAAAAACTGTTTTTT. Its protein is CASSLDKDRGSEKLFF. This sequence joins TRBV7-9 and TRBJ1-4; 10 nucleotides line up with TRBD1. J gave up 7 bases and V 1 base, and 6 bases lay outside the gene matches. Germline assignment: CDR1 SEHNR and CDR2 FQNEAQ (reference sequence). The CDR3 has 16 residues.

The chain couples TRBV4-3 to TRBJ1-1; TRBD1 matches at 7 bases. Trimming removed 0 bases from V and 1 base from J; junction bases left unmatched: 8. Germline loops: CDR1 LGHNA, CDR2 YSLEER. The CDR3 has 17 residues. Here the CDR3 reads CASSQDLGQLSNTEAFF. The DNA of the CDR3 is TGCGCCAGCAGCCAAGACTTGGGACAGCTATCGAACACTGAAGCTTTCTTT.

This clone was found once. The rearrangement joins TRBV28 to TRBJ1-3; 7 bases are a match to TRBD1. Per germline, CDR1 MDHEN and CDR2 SYDVKM. CDR3 length: 15 amino acids. The ends lost 5 bases at V and 2 bases at J; junction bases unmatched: 6. The CDR3 nucleotides are TGTGCCAGCAGTGGACAGGTTGGAGCTGGAAACACCATATATTTT. As protein: CASSGQVGAGNTIYF.

The V gene is TRBV7-3, the J gene TRBJ2-7; the D gene is possibly TRBD2 (5 bases). Per germline, CDR1 SGHTA and CDR2 FQGTGA. V was trimmed by 4 bases and J by 3 bases, leaving 10 bases between them. The CDR3 is 13 amino acids. CDR3 in amino acids: CASSYNRDYEQYF. CDR3 bases: TGTGCCAGCAGCTACAACCGGGACTACGAGCAGTACTTC. Full variable domain (remainder filled in from reference TRBV7-3 and TRBJ2-7): GAGVSQTPSNKVTEKGKYVELRCDPISGHTALYWYRQSLGQGPEFLIYFQGTGAADDSGLPNDRFFAVRPEGSVSTLKIQRTERGDSAVYLCASSYNRDYEQYFGPGTRLTVT.

Only a few counts were recorded for this clone. The chain carries TRBV7-2 and TRBJ2-2; D perhaps matches TRBD2 (5 bases). Trimming took off 6 bases at V and 4 bases at J, with 12 bases between the two ends. CDR1 and CDR2 (germline): SGHTA, FQGNSA. The CDR3 is made up of 14 amino acids. This chain's CDR3 is CASRDPGITGELFF. CDR3 DNA sequence: TGTGCCAGCAGAGACCCGGGGATCACCGGGGAGCTGTTTTTT.

As to this clone: The same CDR3 also results from other DNA sequences found in this sample. The chain couples TRBV5-1 to TRBJ1-1, with D possibly TRBD1 on 6 matching bases. The CDR3 consists of 12 residues. Germline CDR1 reads SGHRS; CDR2 reads YFSETQ. The V end was cut by 5 bases, the J end by 1 base, with 6 bases between. The CDR3 loop is CASRGGNTEAFF. CDR3 DNA: TGCGCCAGCAGAGGGGGGAACACTGAAGCTTTCTTT.